This TCR beta chain appears in the sequencing data of a study of CD8+ T cells in alopecia areata. About the study: Treatment comprised oral tofacitinib, 5 to 10 mg twice daily, in treated patients.

Comments on this clone: Its antigen remains unknown.

General study findings and limits: In scalp, tofacitinib significantly decreased clonality and expanded CD8+ clones among the top 100. Persistence in scalp and blood during tofacitinib was observed for many expanded lesional clones.

CDR1 and CDR2 from the germline V gene are SGHVS and FNYEAQ. The CDR3 consists of 17 residues. Trimming cost V 0 bases and J 1 base; bases outside gene matches: 7. RNA extraction was followed by reverse transcription into cDNA, which acted as the sequencing template. Clones were read by immunoSEQ multiplex PCR, and TCRdb kept only the in-frame ones, dropping some. Of more than 90,000 clones detected, more than 55% appear once; the ten largest clones hold about 16%. The treatment was: oral pan-JAK inhibitor, 5-10 mg twice daily. The chain employs TRBV7-6 and TRBJ2-5, with 8 bases identical to TRBD2. The sequencing used CD8+ T cells sorted from blood, collected at week 4, from a patient treated with tofacitinib. The TCR sequence derives from a human donor with alopecia areata. The CDR3 DNA follows: TGTGCCAGCAGCTTAGCGATTACGGGGGGGGCCCAAGAGACCCAGTACTTC. Protein: CASSLAITGGAQETQYF.